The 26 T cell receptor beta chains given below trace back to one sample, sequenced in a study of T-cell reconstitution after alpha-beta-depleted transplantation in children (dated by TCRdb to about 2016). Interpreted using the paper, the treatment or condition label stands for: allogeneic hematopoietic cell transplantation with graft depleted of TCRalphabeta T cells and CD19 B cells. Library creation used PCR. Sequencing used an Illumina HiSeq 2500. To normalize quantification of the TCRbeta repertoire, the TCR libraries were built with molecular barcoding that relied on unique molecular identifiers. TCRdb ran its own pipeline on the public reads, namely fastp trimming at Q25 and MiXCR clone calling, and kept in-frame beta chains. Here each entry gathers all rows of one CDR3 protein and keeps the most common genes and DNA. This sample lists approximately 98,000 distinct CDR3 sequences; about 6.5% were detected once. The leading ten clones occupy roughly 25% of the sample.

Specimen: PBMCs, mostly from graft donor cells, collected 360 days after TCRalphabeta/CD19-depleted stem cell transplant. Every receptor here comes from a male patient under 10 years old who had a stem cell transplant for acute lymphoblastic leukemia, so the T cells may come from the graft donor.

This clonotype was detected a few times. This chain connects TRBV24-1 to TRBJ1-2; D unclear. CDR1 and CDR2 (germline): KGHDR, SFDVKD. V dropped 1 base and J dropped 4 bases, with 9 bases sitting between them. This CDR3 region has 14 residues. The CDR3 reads CATSDLGRPYGYTF. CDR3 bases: TGTGCCACCAGTGATTTAGGACGGCCCTATGGCTACACCTTC.

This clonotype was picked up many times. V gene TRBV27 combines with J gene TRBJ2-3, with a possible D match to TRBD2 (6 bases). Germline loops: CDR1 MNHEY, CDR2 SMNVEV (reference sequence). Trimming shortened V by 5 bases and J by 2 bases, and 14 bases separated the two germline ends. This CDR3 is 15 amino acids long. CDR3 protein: CASSPFGSYTDTQYF. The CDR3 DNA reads TGTGCCAGCAGTCCCTTCGGGAGTTACACAGATACGCAGTATTTT.

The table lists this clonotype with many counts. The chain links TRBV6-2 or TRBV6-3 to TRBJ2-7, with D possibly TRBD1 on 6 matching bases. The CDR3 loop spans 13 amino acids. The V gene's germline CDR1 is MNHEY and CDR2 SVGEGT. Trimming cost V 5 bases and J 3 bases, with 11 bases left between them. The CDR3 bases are TGTGCCAGCAGTCAGGACAGATACTACGAGCAGTACTTC. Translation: CASSQDRYYEQYF.

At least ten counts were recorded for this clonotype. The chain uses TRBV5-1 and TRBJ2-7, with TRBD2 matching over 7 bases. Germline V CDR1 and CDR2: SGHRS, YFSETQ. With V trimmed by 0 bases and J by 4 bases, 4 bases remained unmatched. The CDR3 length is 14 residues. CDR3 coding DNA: TGCGCCAGCAGCTTGGCCCAGGGAGGGTACGAGCAGTACTTC. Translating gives CASSLAQGGYEQYF.

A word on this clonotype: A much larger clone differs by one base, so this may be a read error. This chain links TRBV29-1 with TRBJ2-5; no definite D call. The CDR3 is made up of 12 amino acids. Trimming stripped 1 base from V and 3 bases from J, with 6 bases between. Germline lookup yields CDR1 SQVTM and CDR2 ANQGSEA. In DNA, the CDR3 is TGCAGCGTTGAAGGCAGGAAAGAGACCCAGTACTTC. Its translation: CSVEGRKETQYF.

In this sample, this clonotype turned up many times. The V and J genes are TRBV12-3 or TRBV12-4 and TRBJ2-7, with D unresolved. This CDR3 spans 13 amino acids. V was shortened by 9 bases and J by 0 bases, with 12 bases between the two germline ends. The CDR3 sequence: CASCLGSSYEQYF. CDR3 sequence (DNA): TGTGCCAGTTGTCTGGGCAGCTCCTACGAGCAGTACTTC.

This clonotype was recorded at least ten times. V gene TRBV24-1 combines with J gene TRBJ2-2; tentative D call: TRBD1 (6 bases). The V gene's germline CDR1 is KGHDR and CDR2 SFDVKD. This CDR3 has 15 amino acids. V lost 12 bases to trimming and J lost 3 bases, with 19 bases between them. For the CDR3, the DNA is TGTGCCGTCTCCTCCCGAGGACAGTACACCGGGGAGCTGTTTTTT. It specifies CAVSSRGQYTGELFF.

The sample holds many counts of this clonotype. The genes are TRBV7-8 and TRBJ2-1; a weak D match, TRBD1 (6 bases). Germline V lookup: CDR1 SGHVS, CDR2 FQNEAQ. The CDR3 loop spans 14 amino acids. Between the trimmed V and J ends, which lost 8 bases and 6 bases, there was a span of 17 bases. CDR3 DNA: TGTGCCAGCGGACTGGGACACGCCATCAATGAGCAGTTCTTC. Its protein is CASGLGHAINEQFF. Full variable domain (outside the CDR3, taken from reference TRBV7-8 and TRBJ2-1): GAGVSQSPRYKVAKRGQDVALRCDPISGHVSLFWYQQALGQGPEFLTYFQNEAQLDKSGLPSDRFFAERPEGSVSTLKIQRTQQEDSAVYLCASGLGHAINEQFFGPGTRLTVL.

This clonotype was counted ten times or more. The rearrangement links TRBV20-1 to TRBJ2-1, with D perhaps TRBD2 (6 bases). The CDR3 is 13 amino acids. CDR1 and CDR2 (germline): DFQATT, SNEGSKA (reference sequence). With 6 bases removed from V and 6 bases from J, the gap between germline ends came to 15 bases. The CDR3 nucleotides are TGCAGTGCCCCGGGACTTTTGGTCAATGAGCAGTTCTTC. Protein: CSAPGLLVNEQFF.

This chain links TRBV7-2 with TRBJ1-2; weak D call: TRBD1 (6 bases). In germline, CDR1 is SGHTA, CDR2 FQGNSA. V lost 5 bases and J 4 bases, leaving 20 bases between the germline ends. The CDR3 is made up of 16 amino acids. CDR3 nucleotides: TGTGCCAGCAGCCTCCCCGGGACACGGTCGATCTATGGCTACACCTTC. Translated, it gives CASSLPGTRSIYGYTF.

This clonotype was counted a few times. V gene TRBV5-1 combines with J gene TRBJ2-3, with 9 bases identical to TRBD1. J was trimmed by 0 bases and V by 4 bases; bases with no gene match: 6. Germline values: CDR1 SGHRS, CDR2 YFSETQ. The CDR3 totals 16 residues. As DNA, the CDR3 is TGCGCCAGCAGCCCGGGACAGGGACCTAGCACAGATACGCAGTATTTT. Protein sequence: CASSPGQGPSTDTQYF.

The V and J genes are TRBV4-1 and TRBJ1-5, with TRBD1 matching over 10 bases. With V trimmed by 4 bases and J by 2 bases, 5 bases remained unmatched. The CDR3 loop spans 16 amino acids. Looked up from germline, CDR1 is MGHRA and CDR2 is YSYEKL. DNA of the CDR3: TGCGCCAGCAGCCTGACAGGGGGCCATGGCAATCAGCCCCAGCATTTT. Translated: CASSLTGGHGNQPQHF.

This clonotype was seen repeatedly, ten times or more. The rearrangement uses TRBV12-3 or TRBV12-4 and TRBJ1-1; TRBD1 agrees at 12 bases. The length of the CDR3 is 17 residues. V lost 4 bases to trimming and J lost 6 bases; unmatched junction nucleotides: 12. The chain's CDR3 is CASSSPLRGQGAAEAFF. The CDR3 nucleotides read TGTGCCAGCAGTTCTCCTCTCCGGGGACAGGGGGCGGCTGAAGCTTTCTTT.

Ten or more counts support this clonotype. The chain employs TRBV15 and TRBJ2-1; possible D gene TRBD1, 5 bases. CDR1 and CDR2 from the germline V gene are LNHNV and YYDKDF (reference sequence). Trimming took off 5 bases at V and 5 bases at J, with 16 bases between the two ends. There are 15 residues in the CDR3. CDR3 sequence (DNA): TGTGCCACCAGCGCCCTATGGGGCCAAAACAATGAGCAGTTCTTC. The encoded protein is CATSALWGQNNEQFF.

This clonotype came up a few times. DNA for the CDR3: TGTGCCAGCTGGTTAGGAGTGGGCCCCGACAATGAGCAGTTCTTC. Translated: CASWLGVGPDNEQFF. The chain couples TRBV6-2 or TRBV6-3 to TRBJ2-1, with D uncertain. CDR3 length: 15 amino acids. Looked up from germline, CDR1 is MNHEY and CDR2 is SVGEGT. Trimming pared 8 bases from V and 5 bases from J, leaving 19 bases between.

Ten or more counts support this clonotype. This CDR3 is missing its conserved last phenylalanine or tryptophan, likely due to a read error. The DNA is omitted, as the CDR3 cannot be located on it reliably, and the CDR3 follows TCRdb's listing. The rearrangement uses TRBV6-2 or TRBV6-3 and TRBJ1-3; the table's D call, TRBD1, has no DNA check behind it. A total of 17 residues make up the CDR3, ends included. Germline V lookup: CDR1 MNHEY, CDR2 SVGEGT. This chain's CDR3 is CASSYSKSIGHPRCLAL.

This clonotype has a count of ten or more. The CDR3: CASSAAGTGKETQYF. The CDR3 DNA reads as TGTGCCAGCAGCGCTGCCGGGACAGGGAAAGAGACCCAGTACTTC. The chain joins TRBV9 to TRBJ2-5; 9 bases align to TRBD1. V lost 3 bases and J lost 3; bases outside the gene matches: 6. This CDR3 has 15 residues. In germline, CDR1 is SGDLS, CDR2 YYNGEE.

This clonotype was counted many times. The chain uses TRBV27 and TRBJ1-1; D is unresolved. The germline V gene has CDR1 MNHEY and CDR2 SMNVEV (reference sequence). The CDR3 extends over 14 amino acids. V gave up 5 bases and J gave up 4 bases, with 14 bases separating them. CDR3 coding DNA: TGTGCCAGCAGTGGATGGCCCCGTGGCACTGAAGCTTTCTTT. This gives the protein CASSGWPRGTEAFF.

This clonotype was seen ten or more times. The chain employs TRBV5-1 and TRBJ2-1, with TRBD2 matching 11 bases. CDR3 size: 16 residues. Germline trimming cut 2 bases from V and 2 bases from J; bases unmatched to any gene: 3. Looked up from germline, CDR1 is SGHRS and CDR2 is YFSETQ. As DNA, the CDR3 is TGCGCCAGCAGCTTCCCGACTAGCGGGACCTACAATGAGCAGTTCTTC. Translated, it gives CASSFPTSGTYNEQFF.

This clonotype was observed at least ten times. For the CDR3, the DNA is TGCAGCGTTGAAGTGGCTAGCGTACTCCCCTACGAGCAGTACTTC. This gives the protein CSVEVASVLPYEQYF. The J gene is TRBJ2-7, the V gene TRBV29-1, with D perhaps TRBD2 (6 bases). This CDR3 comprises 15 residues. The germline V gene encodes CDR1 SQVTM and CDR2 ANQGSEA. V shed 1 base and J shed 2 bases, with 15 bases lying between them.

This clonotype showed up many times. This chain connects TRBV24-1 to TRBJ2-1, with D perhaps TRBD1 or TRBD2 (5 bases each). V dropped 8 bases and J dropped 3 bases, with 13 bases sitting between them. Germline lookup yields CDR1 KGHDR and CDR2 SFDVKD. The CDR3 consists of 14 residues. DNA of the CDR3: TGTGCCACCATGGGGGACCCCTTCTACAATGAGCAGTTCTTC. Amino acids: CATMGDPFYNEQFF.

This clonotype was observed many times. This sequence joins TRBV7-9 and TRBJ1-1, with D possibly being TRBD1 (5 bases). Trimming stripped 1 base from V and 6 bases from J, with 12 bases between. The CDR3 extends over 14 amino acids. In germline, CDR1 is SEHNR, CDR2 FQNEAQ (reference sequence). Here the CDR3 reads CASSLGVREAEAFF. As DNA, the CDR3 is TGTGCCAGCAGCTTAGGAGTCAGGGAGGCTGAAGCTTTCTTT.

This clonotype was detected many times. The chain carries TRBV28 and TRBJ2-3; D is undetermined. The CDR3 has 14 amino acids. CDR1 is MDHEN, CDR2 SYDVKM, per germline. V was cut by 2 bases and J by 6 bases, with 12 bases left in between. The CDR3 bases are TGTGCCAGCAGTTTAACCCTAGACCCCGATACGCAGTATTTT. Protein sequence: CASSLTLDPDTQYF.

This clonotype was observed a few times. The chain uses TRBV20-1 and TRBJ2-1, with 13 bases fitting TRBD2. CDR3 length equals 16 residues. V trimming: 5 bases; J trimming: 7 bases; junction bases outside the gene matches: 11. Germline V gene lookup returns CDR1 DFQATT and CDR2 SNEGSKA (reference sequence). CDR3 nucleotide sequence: TGCAGTGCTCAGAAGACTAGCGGGGGGCCATGGAATGAGCAGTTCTTC. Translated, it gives CSAQKTSGGPWNEQFF.

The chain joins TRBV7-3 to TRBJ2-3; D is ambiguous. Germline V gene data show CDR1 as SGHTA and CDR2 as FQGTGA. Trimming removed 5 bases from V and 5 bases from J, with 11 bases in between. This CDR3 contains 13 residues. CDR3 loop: CASSPRRVDTQYF. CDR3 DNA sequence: TGTGCCAGCAGCCCCCGACGGGTAGATACGCAGTATTTT.

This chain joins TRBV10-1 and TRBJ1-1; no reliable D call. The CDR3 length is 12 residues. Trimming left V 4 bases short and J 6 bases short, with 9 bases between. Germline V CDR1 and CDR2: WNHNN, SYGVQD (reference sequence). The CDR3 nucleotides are TGCGCCAGCAGTGGGGGTGGCTCTGAAGCTTTCTTT. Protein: CASSGGGSEAFF.